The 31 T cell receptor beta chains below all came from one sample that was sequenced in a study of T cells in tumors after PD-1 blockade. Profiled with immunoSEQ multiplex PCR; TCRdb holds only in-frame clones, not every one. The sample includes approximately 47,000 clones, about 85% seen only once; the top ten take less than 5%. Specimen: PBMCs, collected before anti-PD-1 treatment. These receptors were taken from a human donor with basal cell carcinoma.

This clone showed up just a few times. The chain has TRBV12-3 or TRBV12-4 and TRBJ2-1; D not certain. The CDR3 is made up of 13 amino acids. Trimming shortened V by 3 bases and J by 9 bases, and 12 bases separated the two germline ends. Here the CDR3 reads CASSFLSTGEQFF. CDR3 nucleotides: TGTGCCAGCAGTTTTCTTTCTACGGGTGAGCAGTTCTTC.

CDR3 loop: CASSRGDINEKLFF. CDR3 bases: TGTGCCAGCAGTCGTGGGGACATCAATGAAAAACTGTTTTTT. The chain combines TRBV28 with TRBJ1-4, with a possible D match to TRBD1 (6 bases). The CDR3 runs 14 residues. From germline, CDR1 is MDHEN and CDR2 SYDVKM. Between the trimmed V and J ends, which lost 5 bases and 5 bases, there was a span of 12 bases.

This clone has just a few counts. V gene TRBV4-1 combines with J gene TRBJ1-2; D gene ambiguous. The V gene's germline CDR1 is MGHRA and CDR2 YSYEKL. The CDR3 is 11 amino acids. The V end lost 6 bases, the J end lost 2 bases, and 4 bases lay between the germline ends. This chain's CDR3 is CASRMNYGYTF. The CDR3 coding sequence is TGCGCCAGCAGGATGAACTATGGCTACACCTTC.

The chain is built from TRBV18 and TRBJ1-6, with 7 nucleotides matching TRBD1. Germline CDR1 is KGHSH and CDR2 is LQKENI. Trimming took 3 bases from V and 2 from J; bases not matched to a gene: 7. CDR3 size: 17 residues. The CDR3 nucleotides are TGTGCCAGCTCACCGGTGACAGGGAGCACCTATAATTCACCCCTCCACTTT. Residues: CASSPVTGSTYNSPLHF.

The CDR3 is CASKGTWNPEQYF. CDR3 sequence (DNA): TGTGCCAGTAAGGGGACATGGAATCCCGAGCAGTACTTC. The V gene is TRBV19, the J gene TRBJ2-7, with D possibly matching TRBD1 (6 bases). Per germline, CDR1 LNHDA and CDR2 SQIVND (reference sequence). This CDR3 has 13 amino acids. The ends were cut back, 7 bases at V and 6 bases at J, with 16 bases in the middle.

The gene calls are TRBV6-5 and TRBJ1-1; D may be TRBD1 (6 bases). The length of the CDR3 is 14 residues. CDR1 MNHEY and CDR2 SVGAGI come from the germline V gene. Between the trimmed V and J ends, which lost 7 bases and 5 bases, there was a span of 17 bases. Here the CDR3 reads CASTLGGQVTEAFF. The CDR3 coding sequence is TGTGCCAGCACCCTTGGGGGGCAGGTGACTGAAGCTTTCTTT.

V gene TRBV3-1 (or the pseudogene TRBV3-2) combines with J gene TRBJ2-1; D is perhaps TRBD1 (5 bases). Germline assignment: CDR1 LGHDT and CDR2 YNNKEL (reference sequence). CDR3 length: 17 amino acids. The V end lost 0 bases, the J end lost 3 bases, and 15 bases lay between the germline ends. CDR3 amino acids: CASSQEVGPNLYNEQFF. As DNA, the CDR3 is TGTGCCAGCAGCCAAGAAGTGGGGCCTAACCTCTACAATGAGCAGTTCTTC.

CDR3 bases: TGCGCCAGCAGGGCCGGGGTCACTGAAGCTTTCTTT. This gives the protein CASRAGVTEAFF. This chain joins TRBV10-2 and TRBJ1-1; D not certain. Germline V gene lookup returns CDR1 WSHSY and CDR2 SAAADI. The CDR3 covers 12 residues. Between the trimmed V and J ends, which lost 6 bases and 4 bases, there was a span of 9 bases.

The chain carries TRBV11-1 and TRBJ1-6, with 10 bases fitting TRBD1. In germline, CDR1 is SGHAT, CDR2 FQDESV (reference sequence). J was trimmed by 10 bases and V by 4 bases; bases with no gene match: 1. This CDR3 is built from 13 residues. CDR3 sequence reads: CASSWDRGSPLHF. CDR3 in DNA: TGTGCCAGCAGCTGGGACAGGGGCTCACCCCTCCACTTT.

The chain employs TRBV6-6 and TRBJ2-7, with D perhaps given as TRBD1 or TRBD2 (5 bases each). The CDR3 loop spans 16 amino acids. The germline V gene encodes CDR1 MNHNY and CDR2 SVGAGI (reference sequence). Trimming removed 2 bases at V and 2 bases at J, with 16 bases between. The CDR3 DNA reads TGTGCCAGCAGTTACCCAGCCGGGACGCTTACCTACGAGCAGTACTTC. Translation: CASSYPAGTLTYEQYF.

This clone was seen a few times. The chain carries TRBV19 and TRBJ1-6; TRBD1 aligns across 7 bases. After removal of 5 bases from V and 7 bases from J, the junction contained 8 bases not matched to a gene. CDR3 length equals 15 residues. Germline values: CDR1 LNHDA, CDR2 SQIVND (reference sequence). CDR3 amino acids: CASSLLGGLNSPLHF. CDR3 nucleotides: TGTGCCAGTAGTCTTCTAGGGGGCTTGAATTCACCCCTCCACTTT.

The CDR3 loop reads CASSPTGWSEQFF. The CDR3 nucleotides are TGTGCCAGCAGTCCCACCGGATGGAGTGAGCAGTTCTTC. The chain couples TRBV7-9 to TRBJ2-1; D uncertain. Germline CDR1 and CDR2: SEHNR and FQNEAQ (reference sequence). V was clipped by 6 bases and J by 9 bases, with 15 bases between them. This CDR3 is 13 amino acids long.

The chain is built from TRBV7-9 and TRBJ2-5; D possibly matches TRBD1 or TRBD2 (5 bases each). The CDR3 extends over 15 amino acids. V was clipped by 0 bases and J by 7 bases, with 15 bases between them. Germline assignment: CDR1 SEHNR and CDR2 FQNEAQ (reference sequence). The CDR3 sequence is CASSLAGKGRATQYF. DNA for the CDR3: TGTGCCAGCAGCTTAGCGGGGAAGGGACGGGCGACCCAGTACTTC.

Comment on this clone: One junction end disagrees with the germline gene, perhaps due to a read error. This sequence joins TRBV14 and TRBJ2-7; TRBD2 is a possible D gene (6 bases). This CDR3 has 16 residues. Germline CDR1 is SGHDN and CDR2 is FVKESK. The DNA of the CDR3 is TGTGCCAGCAGCCAATTCTCCGTCCTAGCGAGGAACGAGCAGTGCTTC. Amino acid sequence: CASSQFSVLARNEQCF.

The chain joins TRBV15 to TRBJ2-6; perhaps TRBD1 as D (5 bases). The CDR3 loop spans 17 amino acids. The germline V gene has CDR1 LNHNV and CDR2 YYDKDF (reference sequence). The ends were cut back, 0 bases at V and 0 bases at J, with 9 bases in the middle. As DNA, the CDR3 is TGTGCCACCAGCAGAGAGGGGCTGACCTCTGGGGCCAACGTCCTGACTTTC. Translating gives CATSREGLTSGANVLTF. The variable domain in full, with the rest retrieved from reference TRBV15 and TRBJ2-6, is DAMVIQNPRYQVTQFGKPVTLSCSQTLNHNVMYWYQQKSSQAPKLLFHYYDKDFNNEADTPDNFQSRRPNTSFCFLDIRSPGLGDTAMYLCATSREGLTSGANVLTFGAGSRLTVL.

CDR3 sequence reads: CASSLAGGRDEKLFF. In DNA, the CDR3 is TGTGCCAGCAGCTTAGCGGGGGGCAGGGATGAAAAACTGTTTTTT. J is TRBJ1-4 and V is TRBV7-6, with D possibly being TRBD1 (6 bases). Germline V gene data show CDR1 as SGHVS and CDR2 as FNYEAQ. CDR3 size: 15 residues. V was trimmed by 0 bases and J by 6 bases, leaving 11 bases between them.

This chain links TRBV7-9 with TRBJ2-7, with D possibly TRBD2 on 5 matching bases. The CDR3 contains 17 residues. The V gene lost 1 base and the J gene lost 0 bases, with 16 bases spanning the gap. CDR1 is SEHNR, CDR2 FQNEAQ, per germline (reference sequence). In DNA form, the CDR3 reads TGTGCCAGCAGCTTAGAGTCTAGCCGCTCAAGCTCCTACGAGCAGTACTTC. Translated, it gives CASSLESSRSSSYEQYF.

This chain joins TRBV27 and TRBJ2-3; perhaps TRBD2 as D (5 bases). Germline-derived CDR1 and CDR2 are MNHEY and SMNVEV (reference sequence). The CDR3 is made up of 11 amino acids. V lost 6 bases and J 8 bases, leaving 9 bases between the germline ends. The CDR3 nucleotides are TGTGCCAGCAGCCCCCGGGGTACGCAGTATTTT. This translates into CASSPRGTQYF.

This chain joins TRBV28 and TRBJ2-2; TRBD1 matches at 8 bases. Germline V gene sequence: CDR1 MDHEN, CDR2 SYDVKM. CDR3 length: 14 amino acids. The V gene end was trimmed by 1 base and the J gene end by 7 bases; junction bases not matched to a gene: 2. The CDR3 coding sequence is TGTGCCAGCAGTTTATTACAGGGGGTCGGGGAGCTGTTTTTT. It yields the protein CASSLLQGVGELFF. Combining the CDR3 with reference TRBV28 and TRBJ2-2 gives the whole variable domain DVKVTQSSRYLVKRTGEKVFLECVQDMDHENMFWYRQDPGLGLRLIYFSYDVKMKEKGDIPEGYSVSREKKERFSLILESASTNQTSMYLCASSLLQGVGELFFGEGSRLTVL.

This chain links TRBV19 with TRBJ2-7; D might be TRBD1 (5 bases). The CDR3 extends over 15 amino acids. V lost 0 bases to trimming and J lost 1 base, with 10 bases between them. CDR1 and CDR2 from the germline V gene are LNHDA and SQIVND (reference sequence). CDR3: CASSIDRAGSYEQYF. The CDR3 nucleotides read TGTGCCAGTAGTATAGATCGAGCAGGGTCCTACGAGCAGTACTTC. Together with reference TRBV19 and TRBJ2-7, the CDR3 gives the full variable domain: DGGITQSPKYLFRKEGQNVTLSCEQNLNHDAMYWYRQDPGQGLRLIYYSQIVNDFQKGDIAEGYSVSREKKESFPLTVTSAQKNPTAFYLCASSIDRAGSYEQYFGPGTRLTVT.

In DNA form, the CDR3 reads TGTGCCAGCAGTGCAGGGGGAGGCTATGGCTACACCTTC. This gives the protein CASSAGGGYGYTF. The rearrangement joins TRBV12-3 or TRBV12-4 to TRBJ1-2; TRBD1 matches at 7 bases. The CDR3 has 13 residues. The ends lost 5 bases at V and 4 bases at J; junction bases unmatched: 4.

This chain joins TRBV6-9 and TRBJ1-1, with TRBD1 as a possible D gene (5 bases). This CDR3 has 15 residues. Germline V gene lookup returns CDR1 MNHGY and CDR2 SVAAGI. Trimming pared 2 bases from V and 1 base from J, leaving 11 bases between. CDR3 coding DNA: TGTGCCAGCAGTTATCCAGGGACGGAGAACACTGAAGCTTTCTTT. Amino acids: CASSYPGTENTEAFF.

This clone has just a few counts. CDR3 in DNA: TGTGCTAGTGGCCGTGATTCACCCCTCCACTTT. It specifies CASGRDSPLHF. The V gene is TRBV12-5, the J gene TRBJ1-6; D not resolved. V shed 6 bases and J shed 8 bases, with 5 bases lying between them. The CDR3 consists of 11 residues. The germline gives CDR1 LGHNT, CDR2 FRNRAP.

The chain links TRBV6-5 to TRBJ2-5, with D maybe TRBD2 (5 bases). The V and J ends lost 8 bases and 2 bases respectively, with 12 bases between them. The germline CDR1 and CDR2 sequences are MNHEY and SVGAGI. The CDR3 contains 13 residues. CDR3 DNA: TGTGCCAGCGCAGGACTCGAACAAGAGACCCAGTACTTC. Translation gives CASAGLEQETQYF.

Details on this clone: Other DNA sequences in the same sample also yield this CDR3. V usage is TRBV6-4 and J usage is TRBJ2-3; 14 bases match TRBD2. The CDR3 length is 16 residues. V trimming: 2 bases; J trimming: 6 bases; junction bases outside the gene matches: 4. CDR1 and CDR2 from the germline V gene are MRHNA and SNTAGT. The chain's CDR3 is CASSDGLAGGPDTQYF. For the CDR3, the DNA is TGTGCCAGCAGTGACGGACTAGCGGGGGGACCTGATACGCAGTATTTT.

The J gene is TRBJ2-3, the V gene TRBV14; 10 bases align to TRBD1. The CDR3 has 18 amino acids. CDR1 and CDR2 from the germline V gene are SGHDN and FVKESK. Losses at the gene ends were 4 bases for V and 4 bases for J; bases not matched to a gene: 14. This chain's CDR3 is CASSPSATGTGDADTQYF. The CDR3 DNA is TGTGCCAGCAGCCCGTCGGCGACCGGGACAGGGGATGCAGATACGCAGTATTTT.

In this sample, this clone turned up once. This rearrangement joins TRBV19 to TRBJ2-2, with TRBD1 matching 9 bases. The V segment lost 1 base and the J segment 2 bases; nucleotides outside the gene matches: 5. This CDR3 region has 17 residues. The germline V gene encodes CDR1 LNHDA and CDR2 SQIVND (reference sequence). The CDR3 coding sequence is TGTGCCAGTAGTATAGCGGGACAGGGTATTAACACCGGGGAGCTGTTTTTT. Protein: CASSIAGQGINTGELFF. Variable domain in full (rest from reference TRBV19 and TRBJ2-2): DGGITQSPKYLFRKEGQNVTLSCEQNLNHDAMYWYRQDPGQGLRLIYYSQIVNDFQKGDIAEGYSVSREKKESFPLTVTSAQKNPTAFYLCASSIAGQGINTGELFFGEGSRLTVL.

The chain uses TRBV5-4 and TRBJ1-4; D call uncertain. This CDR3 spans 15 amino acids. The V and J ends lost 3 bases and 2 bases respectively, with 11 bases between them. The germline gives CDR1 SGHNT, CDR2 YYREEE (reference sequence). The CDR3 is CASSSDPATNEKLFF. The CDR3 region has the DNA TGTGCCAGCAGCTCGGACCCGGCGACTAATGAAAAACTGTTTTTT.

This CDR3 reads CATSTRQGGQNIQYF. DNA of the CDR3: TGTGCCACCAGTACGAGACAGGGGGGCCAAAACATTCAGTACTTC. The rearrangement uses TRBV24-1 and TRBJ2-4; 9 nucleotides line up with TRBD1. Trimming at V came to 6 bases and at J to 5 bases, leaving 7 bases not matched to a gene. There are 15 residues in the CDR3. Germline CDR1 KGHDR, CDR2 SFDVKD.

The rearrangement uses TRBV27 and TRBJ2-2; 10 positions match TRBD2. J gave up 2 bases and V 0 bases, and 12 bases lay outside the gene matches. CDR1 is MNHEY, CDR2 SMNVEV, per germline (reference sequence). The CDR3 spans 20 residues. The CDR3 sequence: CASSLSIRIAGGINTGELFF. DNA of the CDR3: TGTGCCAGCAGTTTATCGATTCGGATAGCGGGGGGAATTAACACCGGGGAGCTGTTTTTT.

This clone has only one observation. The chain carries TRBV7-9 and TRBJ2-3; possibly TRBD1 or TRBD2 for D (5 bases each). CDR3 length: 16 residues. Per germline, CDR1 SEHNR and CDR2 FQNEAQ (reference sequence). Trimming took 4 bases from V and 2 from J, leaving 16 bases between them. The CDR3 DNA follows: TGTGCCAGCAGCTCCCCAGGGCGGGCCCTCACAGATACGCAGTATTTT. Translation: CASSSPGRALTDTQYF. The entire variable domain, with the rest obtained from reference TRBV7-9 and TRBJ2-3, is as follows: DTGVSQNPRHKITKRGQNVTFRCDPISEHNRLYWYRQTLGQGPEFLTYFQNEAQLEKSRLLSDRFSAERPKGSFSTLEIQRTEQGDSAMYLCASSSPGRALTDTQYFGPGTRLTVL.